A selection of T cell receptor beta chains follows, all from one sample in a study of response to subunit inactivated influenza vaccine. TCRdb processed the RT-PCR reads anew with MiXCR; each CDR3 protein has one entry. The profile shows 550,000 to 650,000 distinct CDR3 sequences, about 10% of them singletons. The material was PBMCs from blood, obtained on the day of vaccination. The receptor set was obtained from a man aged 45-60 years who received an inactivated influenza vaccine. Each CDR3 is given with its conserved first and last residue.

v_call	j_call	cdr3_aa
TRBV20-1	TRBJ2-5	CSEQGLAGLETQYF
TRBV30	TRBJ2-2	CAWSVYNGELFF
TRBV5-1	TRBJ2-5	CASSTRTGEETQYF
TRBV6-1	TRBJ1-5	CASRRGGGSNQPQHF
TRBV28	TRBJ2-7	CASSFQGKGYEQYF
TRBV27	TRBJ2-7	CASAGGGSYEQYF
TRBV28	TRBJ2-7	CASRGGGRPYEQYF
TRBV30	TRBJ2-7	CAWSPRFLKTEYF
TRBV5-1	TRBJ2-7	CASSLGDSRGHYEQYF
TRBV27	TRBJ2-7	CASSLRSTYEQYF
TRBV7-2	TRBJ2-5	CASSLSVQGAGEETQYF
TRBV29-1	TRBJ1-2	CSVPPPGTSGRVYGYTF
TRBV20-1	TRBJ1-1	CSARARRGLNTEAFF
TRBV7-8	TRBJ2-7	CASSFAREHEQYF
TRBV12-3/TRBV12-4	TRBJ2-1	CAITGTGGRSEQFF
TRBV5-6	TRBJ1-1	CASSLRQGAEAFF
TRBV5-1	TRBJ2-2	CASSKTSGGTGELFF
TRBV5-1	TRBJ2-1	CASSSPGLAGGVLIYNEQFF
TRBV7-2	TRBJ1-6	CASSPQGSSYNSPLHF
TRBV10-2	TRBJ1-1	CASSKQQGNTEAFF
TRBV5-1	TRBJ2-2	CASSLGTATNTGELFF
TRBV4-1	NA	CASSQLGAQFF
TRBV7-2	TRBJ2-5	CASSPGPPVQETQYF
TRBV5-6	TRBJ2-5	CASSLKTVQETQYF
TRBV5-6	TRBJ1-1	CASSLGGRGYTEAFF
TRBV12-3/TRBV12-4	TRBJ2-7	CASSFRGYEQYF
TRBV3-1	TRBJ2-1	CASSYDRSNYNEQFF
TRBV7-2	TRBJ2-3	CASSLVVAALTDTQYF
TRBV29-1	TRBJ2-7	CSVLVLGEQYF
TRBV5-6	TRBJ2-7	CASSWGGLADYEQYF
TRBV6-2/TRBV6-3	TRBJ1-1	CASSYSGRAFF
TRBV7-3	TRBJ2-2	CASSPRKGLVGELFF
TRBV20-1	TRBJ1-6	CSARTGRGPSPSPLHF
TRBV7-2	TRBJ2-7	CASGVAGTSYEQYF
TRBV6-5	TRBJ2-2	CASSSLPTGGYTGELFF
TRBV20-1	TRBJ2-3	CSASGGDSTDTQYF
TRBV6-2/TRBV6-3	TRBJ2-3	CASSYSLDTQYF
TRBV5-1	TRBJ2-7	CASSLLDSSSYEQYF
TRBV7-2	TRBJ1-2	CASSLNIAGGGGYTF
TRBV15	TRBJ2-5	CATSRDRTAETQYF
TRBV12-3/TRBV12-4	TRBJ2-1	CASSLALRDKQFF
TRBV24-1	TRBJ2-3	CATSDQLAGDTQYF
TRBV7-2	TRBJ1-6	CASSLGQGVSPLHF
TRBV29-1	TRBJ2-2	CSVAKGSVGELFF
TRBV5-1	TRBJ2-3	CASSPGQGEGPDTQYF
TRBV5-1	TRBJ2-2	CASSQGQGLTGELFF
TRBV10-3	TRBJ1-3	CALGEDSGNTIYF
TRBV5-5	TRBJ2-1	CASSQPAGRNEQFF
TRBV7-2	TRBJ1-5	CASSLWSNNQPQHF
TRBV6-1	TRBJ2-7	CASSEAVRGAYEQYF
TRBV5-5	TRBJ2-1	CASSPDRGTYNEQFF
TRBV11-2	TRBJ2-1	CASSLDRDFHQFF
TRBV12-3/TRBV12-4	TRBJ2-1	CASSPWSGEQFF
TRBV28	TRBJ2-3	CASSFAFGGWGTDTQYF
TRBV6-5	TRBJ2-7	CASSYSTPGTSGVYEQYF
TRBV10-3	TRBJ2-3	CAISESIAGGATDTQYF
TRBV15	TRBJ2-7	CATSDGSVPYEQYF
TRBV7-2	TRBJ1-4	CASSRGGGNEKLFF
TRBV20-1	TRBJ2-3	CSGLAGVADTQYF
TRBV7-2	TRBJ2-7	CASSLEGTSGSYEQYF